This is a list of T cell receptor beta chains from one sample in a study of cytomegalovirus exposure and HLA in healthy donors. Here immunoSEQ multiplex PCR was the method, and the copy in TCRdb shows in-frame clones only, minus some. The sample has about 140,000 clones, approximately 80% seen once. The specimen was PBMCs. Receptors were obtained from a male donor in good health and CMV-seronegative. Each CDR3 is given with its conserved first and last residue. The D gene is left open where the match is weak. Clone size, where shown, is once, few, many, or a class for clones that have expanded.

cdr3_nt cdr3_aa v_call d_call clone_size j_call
TGTGCCAGCAGTTCCGGTAGACAGATAAATGGCTACACCTTC CASSSGRQINGYTF TRBV6-5 - - TRBJ1-2
TGTGCCAGCAGCCCAGGGACTAGCGGGGTGAACACCGGGGAGCTGTTTTTT CASSPGTSGVNTGELFF TRBV7-9 TRBD2 - TRBJ2-2
TGTGCCAGCAGCCTCGGTCTAGCCGAGCAGTACTTC CASSLGLAEQYF TRBV7-2 - once TRBJ2-7
TGCAGCGTTGAAGATCAGGGGGCCACAGATACGCAGTATTTT CSVEDQGATDTQYF TRBV29-1 TRBD1 - TRBJ2-3
TGTGCCAGTAGTCCCCGACAGGCAGCTAATGAAAAACTGTTTTTT CASSPRQAANEKLFF TRBV19 - - TRBJ1-4
TGTGCCAGCAGCGCCAAACAGGGGGCGCGCACTGAAGCTTTCTTT CASSAKQGARTEAFF TRBV7-9 TRBD1 once TRBJ1-1
TGTGCCAGCAGTCCACAGAATTCACCCCTCCACTTT CASSPQNSPLHF TRBV6-5 - - TRBJ1-6
TGTGCCAGCAGCCCCTCCCCTAGCGGGGAGGGGCTTGAGCAGTTCTTC CASSPSPSGEGLEQFF TRBV13 TRBD2 - TRBJ2-1
TGTGCCAGAAGCTTGGGGACAGGGGGCACCTATGGCTACACCTTC CARSLGTGGTYGYTF TRBV5-3 TRBD1 - TRBJ1-2
TGTGCCAGCAGCGTAAAGTGGGGGGTCTACAATGAGCAGTTCTTC CASSVKWGVYNEQFF TRBV9 - - TRBJ2-1
TGTGCCAGCAGCGGGGGGGGACTAGCGGGGGCCACCGGGGAGCTGTTTTTT CASSGGGLAGATGELFF TRBV5-6 TRBD2 - TRBJ2-2
TGTGCCAGCAGCGGGGGGAGGAGCTCCTACGAGCAGCACTTC CASSGGRSSYEQHF TRBV13 - - TRBJ2-7
TGTGCCAGCAGCTTACGTGACAGAAGCACAGATACGCAGTATTTT CASSLRDRSTDTQYF TRBV7-3 - - TRBJ2-3
TGTGCCAGCAGCCACCGCGGGAAGCCGTACGAGCAGTACTTC CASSHRGKPYEQYF TRBV14 - - TRBJ2-7
TGTGCCAGCAGTCAGGACAGGGCGCTTGAAGCTTTCTTT CASSQDRALEAFF TRBV27 TRBD1 - TRBJ1-1
TGTGCCAGCAGCGCGCTACAGGGAATAGGGTCACCCCTCCACTTT CASSALQGIGSPLHF TRBV9 - - TRBJ1-6
TGTGCCAGCAGCTTGGACACCTCCTACGAGCAGTACTTC CASSLDTSYEQYF TRBV11-2 - - TRBJ2-7
TGTGCCAGCAGCTTAGGGAGTTCTGGGGCCAACGTCCTGACTTTC CASSLGSSGANVLTF TRBV7-9 - - TRBJ2-6
TGTGCCAGCAGCCGAACCACGACAGGGATCAGCTACAATGAGCAGTTCTTC CASSRTTTGISYNEQFF TRBV7-9 TRBD1 - TRBJ2-1
TGTGCCAGCACTTCCAGCGGGGGGGCTCTGGCCAAAAACATTCAGTACTTC CASTSSGGALAKNIQYF TRBV2 TRBD2 once TRBJ2-4
TGTGCCAGCAGTTACCAGGGAAATTTAAACTATGGCTACACCTTC CASSYQGNLNYGYTF TRBV6-5 - - TRBJ1-2
TGTGCCAGCATCCCAAGGGGGGGGGACTACGAGCAGTACTTC CASIPRGGDYEQYF TRBV2 - few TRBJ2-7
TGCAGCGCAAGACAGGGGCTATACGATGGGCAGTACTTC CSARQGLYDGQYF TRBV29-1 TRBD1 - TRBJ2-7
TGCGCCAGCAGCTCCATAGGGGACAGCACCTACGAGCAGTACTTC CASSSIGDSTYEQYF TRBV5-1 TRBD1 - TRBJ2-7
TGTGCCAGCACTCGGGACAGGGTCTCCTACGAGCAGTACTTC CASTRDRVSYEQYF TRBV6-6 TRBD1 - TRBJ2-7
TGTGCCAGCACCACTAGCGGGGGGTTTAGGGAGACCCAGTACTTC CASTTSGGFRETQYF TRBV7-6 TRBD2 - TRBJ2-5
TGTGCCATCAGGAAACAGGGGGACACTGAAGCTTTCTTT CAIRKQGDTEAFF TRBV10-3 TRBD1 - TRBJ1-1
TGTGCCAGTAGTGGTCTAGCGGTAGCCAAAAACATTCAGTACTTC CASSGLAVAKNIQYF TRBV19 TRBD2 - TRBJ2-4
TGTGCCAGCCGACCTAGCGGGGGACTAAAAGAGACCCAGTACTTC CASRPSGGLKETQYF TRBV19 TRBD2 few TRBJ2-5
TGTGCCAGCAGCTTAGCGGAATCCAGGGCCCCCCTCTACGAGCAGTACTTC CASSLAESRAPLYEQYF TRBV7-6 - - TRBJ2-7
TGCAGCGTTGTTGTCACGCTGGGGAGACAGGGGAACACTGAAGCTTTCTTT CSVVVTLGRQGNTEAFF TRBV29-1 TRBD1 - TRBJ1-1
TGCGCCAGCAGCCAAGATTCGGGAATGTTGGTTGAAGCTTTCTTT CASSQDSGMLVEAFF TRBV4-1 - - TRBJ1-1
TGTGCCAGCAGTGGGGGAGGGAGGGCCGCCGGGGAGCTGTTTTTT CASSGGGRAAGELFF TRBV28 TRBD2 - TRBJ2-2
TGCGCCAGCAGCTTGGGGGGACAGGGGGAAAAACTGTTTTTT CASSLGGQGEKLFF TRBV5-1 TRBD1 - TRBJ1-4
TGTGCCAGCAGGAGATACCGACAGGAGACCTACGAGCAGTACTTC CASRRYRQETYEQYF TRBV7-2 - - TRBJ2-7
TGTGCCAGCGGACAGGGCCAAGAGACCCAGTACTTC CASGQGQETQYF TRBV19 TRBD1 - TRBJ2-5
TGCAGCGTTGAAAAGGGTCTAGCGGGAAATGAGCAGTTCTTC CSVEKGLAGNEQFF TRBV29-1 TRBD2 - TRBJ2-1